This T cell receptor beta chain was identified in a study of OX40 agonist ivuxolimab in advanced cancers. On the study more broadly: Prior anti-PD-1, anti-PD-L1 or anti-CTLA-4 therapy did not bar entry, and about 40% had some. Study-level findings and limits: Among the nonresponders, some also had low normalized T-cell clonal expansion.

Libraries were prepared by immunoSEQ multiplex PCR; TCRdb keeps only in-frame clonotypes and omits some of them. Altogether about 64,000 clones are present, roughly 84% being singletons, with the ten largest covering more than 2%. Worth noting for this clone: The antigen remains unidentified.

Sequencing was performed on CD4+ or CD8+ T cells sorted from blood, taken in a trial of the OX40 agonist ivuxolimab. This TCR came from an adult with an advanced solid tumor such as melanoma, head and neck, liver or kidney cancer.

The CDR3 bases are TGTGCCTGGACTAGCGGGAGGGCCTACAATGAGCAGTTCTTC. Translation: CAWTSGRAYNEQFF. The J gene is TRBJ2-1, the V gene TRBV30; 12 positions match TRBD2. Germline lookup yields CDR1 GTSNPN and CDR2 SVGIG (reference sequence). V lost 4 bases and J lost 2; bases outside the gene matches: 0. The CDR3 sequence is 14 residues long. The complete variable domain, with remaining parts taken from reference TRBV30 and TRBJ2-1, reads SQTIHQWPATLVQPVGSPLSLECTVEGTSNPNLYWYRQAAGRGLQLLFYSVGIGQISSEVPQNLSASRPQDRQFILSSKKLLLSDSGFYLCAWTSGRAYNEQFFGPGTRLTVL.